One TCR beta chain is described in this entry. Its antigen is not known. This sample stems from a study of blood T cells in healthy people across ages. Study findings and constraints: Both naive CD4+ cell counts and diversity were greater in long-lived donors than in aged donors.

Sample-barcoded 5' priming and a J-beta primer mix drove a second PCR of about 6 to 12 cycles. Each CDR3 protein gets one entry after TCRdb re-called the 5' RACE reads with MiXCR. Of more than 600,000 distinct CDR3 sequences in the sample, around a quarter are singletons; the top ten hold 9.4%. In germline, CDR1 is MNHNS, CDR2 SASEGT. CDR3 length: 12 amino acids. Separately, the same data were catalogued under a study of T cells of mothers and their children.

This chain connects TRBV6-1 to TRBJ2-5, with D maybe TRBD2 (6 bases). The better agreement between TRBJ2-7 and the DNA end casts doubt on the J call. The clonotype was recovered from a boy under 18 in good health. The sequenced sample consisted of blood. The CDR3 sequence is CASREGTYEQYF. The CDR3 DNA reads TGTGCCAGCAGGGAGGGAACCTACGAGCAGTACTTC.